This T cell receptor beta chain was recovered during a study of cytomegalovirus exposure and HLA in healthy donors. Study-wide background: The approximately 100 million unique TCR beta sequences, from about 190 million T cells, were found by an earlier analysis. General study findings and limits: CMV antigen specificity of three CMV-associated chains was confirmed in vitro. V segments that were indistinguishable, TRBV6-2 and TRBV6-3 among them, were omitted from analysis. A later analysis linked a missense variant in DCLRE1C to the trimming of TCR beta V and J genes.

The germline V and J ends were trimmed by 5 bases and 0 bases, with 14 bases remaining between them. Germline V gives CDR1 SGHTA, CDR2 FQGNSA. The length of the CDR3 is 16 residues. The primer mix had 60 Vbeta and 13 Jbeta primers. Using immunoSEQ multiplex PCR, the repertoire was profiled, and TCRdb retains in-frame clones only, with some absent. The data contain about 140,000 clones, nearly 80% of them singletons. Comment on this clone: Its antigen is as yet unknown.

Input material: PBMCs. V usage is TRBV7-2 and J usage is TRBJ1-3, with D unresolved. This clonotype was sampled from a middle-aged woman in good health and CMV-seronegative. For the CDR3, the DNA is TGTGCCAGCAGCAGACGTAGCGATGCCTCTGGAAACACCATATATTTT. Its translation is CASSRRSDASGNTIYF.